This T cell receptor (beta chain) derives from a study of blood T cell repertoires in COVID-19. On the study more broadly: Collection of acute and convalescent COVID-19 samples took place in the United States, Italy and Spain. T cells, B-cell-depleted T cells, or PBMCs provided the cDNA or gDNA that served as material.

Study processing details: Amplification of reference gene primers was used by the study to estimate nucleated cell counts. Produced via immunoSEQ multiplex PCR; TCRdb's table is partial and in-frame only. The DNA was the basis for D and trimming; V, J and clone size are from that table. The sample comprises 85,000 to 100,000 clones, 75% to 85% of which are singletons, and around 4.7% rests with the top ten. Enrolled during active infection, Seattle patients were then followed longitudinally. Trimming took off 5 bases at V and 0 bases at J, with 14 bases between the two ends. Germline values: CDR1 SGHAT, CDR2 FQNNGV. The CDR3 has 15 amino acids.

The clonotype was recovered from a man older than 75 with COVID-19, enrolled during active disease. What was sequenced was peripheral blood. The J gene is TRBJ2-7, the V gene TRBV11-2; TRBD1 is a possible D gene (6 bases). CDR3 nucleotide sequence: TGTGCCAGCAGCGCTAACAGGGAACCCTCCTACGAGCAGTACTTC. Amino acid sequence: CASSANREPSYEQYF.